One sample yielded the 9 T cell receptor beta chains listed below, sequenced in a study of blood T cell repertoires in COVID-19. The assay was immunoSEQ multiplex PCR, and TCRdb's table has in-frame clones only and misses some. The data contain approximately 170,000 clones, about four fifths of them singletons. The specimen sequenced was peripheral blood. The origin of the receptors is a man aged 65 to 79 who had recovered from COVID-19.

The V and J genes are TRBV19 and TRBJ2-1; 8 positions match TRBD2. The CDR3 is made up of 16 amino acids. Germline CDR1 LNHDA, CDR2 SQIVND (reference sequence). V was pared by 1 base and J by 5 bases, with 7 bases of the junction left unmatched. CDR3 in amino acids: CASSIGAGGRDNEQFF. In DNA form, the CDR3 reads TGTGCCAGTAGTATAGGGGCGGGAGGACGGGACAATGAGCAGTTCTTC.

In this sample, this clone is medium-sized. The chain combines TRBV10-1 with TRBJ2-2, with 13 bases fitting TRBD2. V trimming: 2 bases; J trimming: 7 bases; junction bases outside the gene matches: 7. Germline lookup yields CDR1 WNHNN and CDR2 SYGVQD (reference sequence). The CDR3 is 17 residues long. In nucleotides, the CDR3 is TGCGCCAGCAGTGAGACCGGACTAGCGGGAGCGGACGGGGAGCTGTTTTTT. This gives the protein CASSETGLAGADGELFF.

This clone was seen a single time. The V call is TRBV19, the J call TRBJ2-2; tentative D call: TRBD2 (6 bases). Germline V lookup: CDR1 LNHDA, CDR2 SQIVND (reference sequence). The CDR3 runs 14 residues. V lost 7 bases, J lost 6 bases, and 15 bases lay in between. In nucleotides, the CDR3 is TGTGCCAGTACCAGGGACTCCTTCGCCGGGGAGCTGTTTTTT. It specifies CASTRDSFAGELFF.

This clone was observed a few times. The V call is TRBV27, the J call TRBJ2-1; 7 bases match TRBD2. Losses at the gene ends were 5 bases for V and 7 bases for J; bases not matched to a gene: 17. This CDR3 spans 17 amino acids. Germline-derived CDR1 and CDR2 are MNHEY and SMNVEV (reference sequence). CDR3 residues: CASSLRLALGRPNEQFF. The CDR3 bases are TGTGCCAGCAGTCTCAGACTAGCTCTCGGGAGGCCGAATGAGCAGTTCTTC.

The chain carries TRBV7-2 and TRBJ1-3, with D hard to call. V lost 4 bases and J 2 bases, leaving 6 bases between the germline ends. This CDR3 region has 13 residues. The germline V gene has CDR1 SGHTA and CDR2 FQGNSA. Here the CDR3 reads CASSSVTGNTIYF. The CDR3, as DNA: TGTGCCAGCAGCTCAGTAACTGGAAACACCATATATTTT.

The chain links TRBV6-5 to TRBJ2-1; possible D gene TRBD1, 6 bases. The CDR3 sequence is 15 residues long. Per the germline V gene, CDR1 is MNHEY and CDR2 is SVGAGI. V lost 6 bases and J lost 4, with 16 bases in between. The CDR3 protein is CASSLGGGPYNEQFF. CDR3 DNA: TGTGCCAGCAGCCTAGGTGGGGGCCCTTACAATGAGCAGTTCTTC.

V and J are TRBV30 and TRBJ2-5; the D gene is possibly TRBD1 (5 bases). CDR1 and CDR2 from the germline V gene are GTSNPN and SVGIG (reference sequence). The V end lost 0 bases, the J end lost 5 bases, and 10 bases lay between the germline ends. CDR3 length: 13 amino acids. Here the CDR3 DNA reads TGTGCCTGGAGTGTAGGGGCCCTTGAGACCCAGTACTTC. This gives the protein CAWSVGALETQYF.

This clone came up once. The V and J genes are TRBV19 and TRBJ2-7; 7 bases align to TRBD1. Losses at the gene ends were 4 bases for V and 1 base for J; bases not matched to a gene: 10. This CDR3 is built from 16 residues. Looked up from germline, CDR1 is LNHDA and CDR2 is SQIVND (reference sequence). The DNA for the CDR3 is TGTGCCAGTAGTACTCTAAACAGGGGTTCTTCCTACGAGCAGTACTTC. Translated: CASSTLNRGSSYEQYF.

This chain connects TRBV7-3 to TRBJ2-3; D perhaps matches TRBD2 (6 bases). The CDR3 loop spans 14 amino acids. Germline V gives CDR1 SGHTA, CDR2 FQGTGA. Between the trimmed V and J ends, which lost 3 bases and 4 bases, there was a span of 11 bases. The CDR3 DNA follows: TGTGCCAGCAGCTTTACTAGCTCTCCAGATACGCAGTATTTT. Encoded protein: CASSFTSSPDTQYF. Variable domain in full (rest from reference TRBV7-3 and TRBJ2-3): GAGVSQTPSNKVTEKGKYVELRCDPISGHTALYWYRQSLGQGPEFLIYFQGTGAADDSGLPNDRFFAVRPEGSVSTLKIQRTERGDSAVYLCASSFTSSPDTQYFGPGTRLTVL.